The 26 T cell receptor beta chains in this list originate from one sample, sequenced in a study of Graves' ophthalmopathy and Graves' hyperthyroidism. Amplification targeted the TCR beta CDR3 regions, with RNA transcripts as the source material. HTBI primers served in a first-round RT-PCR, which a second-round multiplex PCR followed. TCRdb analysed the multiplex PCR reads with MiXCR anew, one entry per CDR3 protein. Counted here are roughly 1.1 million distinct CDR3 sequences, roughly 35% occurring once; the ten biggest clones make up around 10%. Material for sequencing was peripheral blood or thyroid tissue (not recorded which). These receptor sequences come from an adult man with Graves' hyperthyroidism.

In its sample, this clonotype was seen many times. The chain links TRBV15 to TRBJ2-2, with D hard to call. The length of the CDR3 is 13 residues. Germline V gene lookup returns CDR1 LNHNV and CDR2 YYDKDF (reference sequence). V shed 1 base and J shed 6 bases, with 6 bases lying between them. CDR3 nucleotides: TGTGCCACCAGCAGAGGGCCACCCGGGGAGCTGTTTTTT. It is translated as CATSRGPPGELFF.

The chain carries TRBV25-1 and TRBJ2-5; TRBD2 agrees at 8 bases. The CDR3 consists of 16 residues. J lost 5 bases, V lost 4 bases, and 12 bases had no gene match. In germline, CDR1 is MGHDK, CDR2 SYGVNS. The CDR3 reads CASSGQGAGGGETQYF. The CDR3, as DNA: TGTGCCAGCAGTGGACAAGGTGCGGGAGGAGGGGAGACCCAGTACTTC.

This clonotype appeared a few times. The chain recombines TRBV7-9 with TRBJ1-3; a possible D gene is TRBD1 (5 bases). CDR1 SEHNR and CDR2 FQNEAQ come from the germline V gene (reference sequence). V lost 7 bases, J lost 0 bases, and 16 bases lay in between. This CDR3 comprises 16 residues. CDR3 coding DNA: TGTGCCAGCAACCTAAAGGGGCAATACTCTGGAAACACCATATATTTT. It translates to CASNLKGQYSGNTIYF.

This clonotype was seen more than once but under ten times. The J gene is TRBJ2-5, the V gene TRBV14; unclear D gene. V dropped 0 bases and J dropped 8 bases, with 4 bases sitting between them. The CDR3 runs 11 residues. The germline gives CDR1 SGHDN, CDR2 FVKESK. The CDR3: CASSQEDTQYF. The CDR3 DNA follows: TGTGCCAGCAGCCAAGAGGATACCCAGTACTTC.

V and J are TRBV29-1 and TRBJ2-7; D call uncertain. The CDR3 totals 9 residues. Trimming cost V 6 bases and J 2 bases, with 2 bases left between them. The V gene's germline CDR1 is SQVTM and CDR2 ANQGSEA. CDR3 nucleotides: TGCAGCGTACCCTACGAGCAGTACTTC. It encodes CSVPYEQYF.

This clonotype was counted ten times or more. The chain combines TRBV19 with TRBJ1-1; tentatively, D is TRBD1 (6 bases). In germline, CDR1 is LNHDA, CDR2 SQIVND (reference sequence). This CDR3 spans 14 amino acids. V lost 9 bases and J lost 6, with 20 bases in between. CDR3: CASKPGQPRPEAFF. The CDR3, as DNA: TGTGCCAGCAAACCGGGACAACCTAGGCCTGAAGCTTTCTTT.

This clonotype was observed many times. The chain employs TRBV13 and TRBJ1-1; D gene uncertain. V lost 8 bases and J lost 0, with 7 bases in between. CDR1 is PRHDT, CDR2 FYEKMQ, per germline (reference sequence). The CDR3 has 12 amino acids. DNA of the CDR3: TGTGCCAGCGGGCAGATGAACACTGAAGCTTTCTTT. Translated: CASGQMNTEAFF.

This clonotype was recorded many times. V is TRBV12-3 or TRBV12-4 and J is TRBJ2-2, with 10 bases aligning to TRBD1. The junction had 4 bases not matched to a gene; V was cut back by 5 bases and J by 4 bases. This CDR3 has 15 residues. Here the CDR3 reads CASSQGTGATGELFF. Written as DNA, the CDR3 is TGTGCCAGCAGTCAGGGGACAGGGGCCACCGGGGAGCTGTTTTTT.

The V gene is TRBV5-1, the J gene TRBJ2-2, with TRBD1 matching 8 bases. CDR1 SGHRS and CDR2 YFSETQ come from the germline V gene. There are 16 residues in the CDR3. Trimming cost V 3 bases and J 4 bases; bases outside gene matches: 8. The CDR3 loop reads CASSSAGTGGTGELFF. The DNA of the CDR3 is TGCGCCAGCAGCTCCGCCGGGACAGGTGGCACCGGGGAGCTGTTTTTT.

There are a few counts of this clonotype. The DNA of the CDR3 is TGTGCCAGCAGCGGCGGGGGCGACTATGGCTACACCTTC. Translation gives CASSGGGDYGYTF. The chain couples TRBV9 to TRBJ1-2, with a tentative D call TRBD1 (6 bases). This CDR3 spans 13 amino acids. V shed 3 bases and J shed 3 bases, with 9 bases lying between them. In germline, CDR1 is SGDLS, CDR2 YYNGEE.

There are a few counts of this clonotype. J is TRBJ2-5 and V is TRBV9; 10 bases map to TRBD2. This CDR3 region has 15 residues. The junction had 6 bases not matched to a gene; V was cut back by 4 bases and J by 3 bases. The germline V gene has CDR1 SGDLS and CDR2 YYNGEE. The CDR3 nucleotides are TGTGCCAGCAGCACGGGGACTAGCGTAAAAGAGACCCAGTACTTC. Protein: CASSTGTSVKETQYF.

This chain links TRBV10-3 with TRBJ2-6; a weak D match, TRBD2 (5 bases). CDR1 and CDR2 (germline): ENHRY, SYGVKD. Trimming left V 4 bases short and J 0 bases short, with 10 bases between. CDR3 length equals 16 residues. CDR3 bases: TGTGCCATCAGTGTGGACTTGAACTCTGGGGCCAACGTCCTGACTTTC. This sequence encodes CAISVDLNSGANVLTF.

This clonotype was recorded a few times. CDR3 DNA: TGTGCCAGCAGTTCCCTCGACAGGGGAGAGACCCAGTACTTC. Translated, it gives CASSSLDRGETQYF. The chain carries TRBV27 and TRBJ2-5; 8 nucleotides align to TRBD1. This CDR3 region has 14 residues. Germline loops: CDR1 MNHEY, CDR2 SMNVEV (reference sequence). Unmatched junction bases numbered 5, after V lost 4 bases and J lost 4 bases.

The rearrangement links TRBV2 to TRBJ1-2; D unclear. Deletions cut 6 bases from V and 2 bases from J, with 10 bases between. The CDR3 has 13 amino acids. Germline CDR1 is SNHLY and CDR2 is FYNNEI. The CDR3 DNA reads as TGTGCCAGCAGCGCCGTTACCAACTATGGCTACACCTTC. This encodes CASSAVTNYGYTF.

This clonotype was observed a handful of times. One junction end disagrees with the germline gene, perhaps due to a read error. The chain carries TRBV10-2 and TRBJ1-2; maybe TRBD1 (6 bases). In germline, CDR1 is WSHSY, CDR2 SAAADI. CDR3 length: 15 amino acids. The CDR3 spells CASSLNRAANYGYTF. CDR3 sequence (DNA): TGTGCCAGCAGTTTGAACAGGGCAGCTAACTATGGCTACACCTTC.

For this clonotype: Its ends do not fully match the called genes, so a read error is possible. The CDR3 region is CASSLEVTGGFRGYTF. CDR3 coding DNA: TGTGCCAGCAGTTTAGAAGTGACAGGGGGCTTTCGTGGCTACACCTTC. V and J are TRBV10-3 and TRBJ1-2, with 10 bases aligning to TRBD1. CDR1 is ENHRY, CDR2 SYGVKD, per germline. The CDR3 has 16 amino acids.

The table lists this clonotype with many counts. The chain employs TRBV9 and TRBJ1-6; D is perhaps TRBD1 (6 bases). The germline V and J ends were trimmed by 1 base and 10 bases, with 12 bases remaining between them. There are 14 residues in the CDR3. The V gene's germline CDR1 is SGDLS and CDR2 YYNGEE. The CDR3 protein is CASSVRGAGSPLHF. The CDR3, as DNA: TGTGCCAGCAGCGTACGGGGGGCCGGGTCACCCCTCCACTTT.

The chain couples TRBV29-1 to TRBJ2-2; D gene unclear. CDR1 and CDR2 (germline): SQVTM, ANQGSEA. V was cut by 6 bases and J by 2 bases, with 10 bases left in between. The CDR3 is made up of 13 amino acids. CDR3 coding DNA: TGCAGCGTCGTGGACCCAAACACCGGGGAGCTGTTTTTT. Its translation: CSVVDPNTGELFF.

The sample holds many counts of this clonotype. The CDR3 is CSVDAGGSQETQYF. CDR3 nucleotide sequence: TGCAGCGTTGATGCCGGGGGATCACAAGAGACCCAGTACTTC. The chain has TRBV29-1 and TRBJ2-5; D is possibly TRBD2 (6 bases). The V gene's germline CDR1 is SQVTM and CDR2 ANQGSEA. Between the trimmed V and J ends, which lost 3 bases and 2 bases, there was a span of 13 bases. The CDR3 sequence is 14 residues long.

Turning to this clonotype: One junction end does not reproduce the germline sequence, and a read error may be involved. The CDR3 sequence: CASSLWASGGHEKLSF. For the CDR3, the DNA is TGTGCCAGCAGCTTATGGGCTAGCGGGGGGCATGAAAAACTGTCTTTT. This chain connects TRBV7-2 to TRBJ1-4, with D possibly matching TRBD1 (6 bases). The CDR3 runs to 16 residues. The germline V gene encodes CDR1 SGHTA and CDR2 FQGNSA.

Only one count was recorded for this clonotype. J is TRBJ2-5 and V is TRBV7-9; D might be TRBD2 (5 bases). Germline assignment: CDR1 SEHNR and CDR2 FQNEAQ (reference sequence). V lost 5 bases and J lost 5, with 15 bases in between. CDR3 length: 14 residues. The CDR3 protein is CASSQERHGETQYF. For the CDR3, the DNA is TGTGCCAGCAGCCAAGAGCGGCATGGTGAGACCCAGTACTTC. The complete variable domain, with remaining parts taken from reference TRBV7-9 and TRBJ2-5, reads DTGVSQNPRHKITKRGQNVTFRCDPISEHNRLYWYRQTLGQGPEFLTYFQNEAQLEKSRLLSDRFSAERPKGSFSTLEIQRTEQGDSAMYLCASSQERHGETQYFGPGTRLLVL.

This clonotype was seen at least ten times. V and J are TRBV7-6 and TRBJ2-5; 7 nucleotides align to TRBD1. J gave up 4 bases and V 5 bases, and 4 bases lay outside the gene matches. The CDR3 contains 13 residues. Germline V gene lookup returns CDR1 SGHVS and CDR2 FNYEAQ. The CDR3 sequence is CASSRTGVETQYF. CDR3 sequence (DNA): TGTGCCAGCAGCCGAACAGGGGTAGAGACCCAGTACTTC. Complete variable domain (other parts from reference TRBV7-6 and TRBJ2-5): GAGVSQSPRYKVTKRGQDVALRCDPISGHVSLYWYRQALGQGPEFLTYFNYEAQQDKSGLPNDRFSAERPEGSISTLTIQRTEQRDSAMYRCASSRTGVETQYFGPGTRLLVL.

The chain joins TRBV20-1 to TRBJ2-7, with TRBD1 as a possible D gene (6 bases). This CDR3 comprises 13 residues. Between the trimmed V and J ends, which lost 4 bases and 2 bases, there was a span of 12 bases. Germline values: CDR1 DFQATT, CDR2 SNEGSKA (reference sequence). The CDR3 is CSATEGDTYEQYF. For the CDR3, the DNA is TGCAGTGCTACCGAGGGGGACACCTACGAGCAGTACTTC.

The chain links TRBV10-1 to TRBJ2-7, with 9 nucleotides matching TRBD1. The CDR3 contains 15 residues. V gave up 2 bases and J gave up 1 base; unmatched junction bases: 3. CDR1 and CDR2 (germline): WNHNN, SYGVQD (reference sequence). CDR3: CASSEGQGRSYEQYF. The CDR3 bases are TGCGCCAGCAGTGAGGGACAGGGGCGATCCTACGAGCAGTACTTC.

The V gene is TRBV29-1, the J gene TRBJ2-5, with D uncertain. There are 9 residues in the CDR3. Germline values: CDR1 SQVTM, CDR2 ANQGSEA. V lost 4 bases to trimming and J lost 9 bases, with 6 bases between them. CDR3 nucleotides: TGCAGCGTTGGATGGGCCCAGTACTTC. It specifies CSVGWAQYF. Full variable domain (remainder filled in from reference TRBV29-1 and TRBJ2-5): SAVISQKPSRDICQRGTSLTIQCQVDSQVTMMFWYRQQPGQSLTLIATANQGSEATYESGFVIDKFPISRPNLTFSTLTVSNMSPEDSSIYLCSVGWAQYFGPGTRLLVL.

The rearrangement links TRBV10-3 to TRBJ1-5; 10 bases are a match to TRBD1. V dropped 10 bases and J dropped 5; count of bases not matched to a gene: 11. The germline V gene has CDR1 ENHRY and CDR2 SYGVKD. The CDR3 length is 15 residues. CDR3 protein: CATSPGQGFDQPQHF. The CDR3 DNA is TGTGCCACCAGCCCGGGACAGGGGTTCGATCAGCCCCAGCATTTT.